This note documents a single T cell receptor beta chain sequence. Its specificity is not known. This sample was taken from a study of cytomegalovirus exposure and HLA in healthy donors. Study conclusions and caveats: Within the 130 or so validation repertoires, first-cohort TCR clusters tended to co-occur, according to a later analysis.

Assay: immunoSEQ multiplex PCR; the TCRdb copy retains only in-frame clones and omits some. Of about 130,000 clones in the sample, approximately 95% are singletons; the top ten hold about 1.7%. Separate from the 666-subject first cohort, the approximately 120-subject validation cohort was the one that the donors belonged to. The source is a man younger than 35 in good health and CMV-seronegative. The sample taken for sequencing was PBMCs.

The chain's CDR3 is CASSLHNTGELFF. CDR3 DNA: TGTGCCAGCAGCCTACACAATACCGGGGAGCTGTTTTTT. This chain links TRBV14 with TRBJ2-2, with no clear D. The CDR3 covers 13 residues. V shed 4 bases and J shed 5 bases, with 8 bases lying between them. From germline, CDR1 is SGHDN and CDR2 FVKESK.